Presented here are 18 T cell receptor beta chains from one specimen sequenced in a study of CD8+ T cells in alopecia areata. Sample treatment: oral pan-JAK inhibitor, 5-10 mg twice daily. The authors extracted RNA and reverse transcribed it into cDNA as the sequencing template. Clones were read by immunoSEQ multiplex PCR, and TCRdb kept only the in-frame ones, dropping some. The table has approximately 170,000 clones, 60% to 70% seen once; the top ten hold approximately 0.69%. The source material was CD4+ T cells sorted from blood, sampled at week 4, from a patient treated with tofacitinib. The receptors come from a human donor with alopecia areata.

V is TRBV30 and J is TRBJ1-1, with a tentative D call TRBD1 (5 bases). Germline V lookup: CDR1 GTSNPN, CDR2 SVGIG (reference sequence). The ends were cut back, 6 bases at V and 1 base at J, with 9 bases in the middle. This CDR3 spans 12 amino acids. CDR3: CACFGGNTEAFF. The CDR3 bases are TGTGCCTGCTTTGGGGGGAACACTGAAGCTTTCTTT.

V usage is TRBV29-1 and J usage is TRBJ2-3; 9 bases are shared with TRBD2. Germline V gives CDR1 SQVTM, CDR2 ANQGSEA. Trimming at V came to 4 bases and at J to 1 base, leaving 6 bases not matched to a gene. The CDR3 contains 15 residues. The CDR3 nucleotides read TGCAGCGTTGGGGTAGCGGGAGTAGGCACAGATACGCAGTATTTT. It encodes CSVGVAGVGTDTQYF.

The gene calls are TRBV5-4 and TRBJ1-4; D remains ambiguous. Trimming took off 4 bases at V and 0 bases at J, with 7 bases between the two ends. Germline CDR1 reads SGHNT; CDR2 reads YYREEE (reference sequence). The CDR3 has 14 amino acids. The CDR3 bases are TGTGCCAGCAGCCGCGGAGCAACTAATGAAAAACTGTTTTTT. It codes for CASSRGATNEKLFF.

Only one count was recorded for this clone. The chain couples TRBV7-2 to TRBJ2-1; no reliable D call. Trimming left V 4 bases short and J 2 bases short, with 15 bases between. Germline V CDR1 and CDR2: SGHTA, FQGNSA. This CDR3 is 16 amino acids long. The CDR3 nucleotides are TGTGCCAGCAGCTCCGACCCGTCTGGGCCCTACAATGAGCAGTTCTTC. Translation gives CASSSDPSGPYNEQFF.

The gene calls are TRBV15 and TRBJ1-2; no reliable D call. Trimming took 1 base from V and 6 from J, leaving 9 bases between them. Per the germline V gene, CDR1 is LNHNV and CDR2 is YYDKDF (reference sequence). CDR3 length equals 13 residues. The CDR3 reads CATSRAGVNGYTF. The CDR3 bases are TGTGCCACCAGCAGAGCCGGGGTAAATGGCTACACCTTC.

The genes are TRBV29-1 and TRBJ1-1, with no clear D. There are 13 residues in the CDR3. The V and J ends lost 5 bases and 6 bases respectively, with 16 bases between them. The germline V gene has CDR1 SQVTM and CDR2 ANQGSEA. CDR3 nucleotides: TGCAGCGTTACCAATTGGGGTTTGTCTGAAGCTTTCTTT. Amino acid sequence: CSVTNWGLSEAFF.

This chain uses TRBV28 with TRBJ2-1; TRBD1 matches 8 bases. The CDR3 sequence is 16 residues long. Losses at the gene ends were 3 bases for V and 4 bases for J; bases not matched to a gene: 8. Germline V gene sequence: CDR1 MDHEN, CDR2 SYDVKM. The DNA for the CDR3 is TGTGCCAGCAGTTTTAGGACAGGGAAGACGTACAATGAGCAGTTCTTC. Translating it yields CASSFRTGKTYNEQFF.

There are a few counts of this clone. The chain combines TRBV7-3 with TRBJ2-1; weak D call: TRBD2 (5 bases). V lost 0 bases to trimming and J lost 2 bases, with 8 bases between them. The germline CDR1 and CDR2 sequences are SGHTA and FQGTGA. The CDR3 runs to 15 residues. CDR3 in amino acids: CASSLTASPYNEQFF. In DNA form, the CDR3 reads TGTGCCAGCAGCTTAACGGCTAGCCCCTACAATGAGCAGTTCTTC.

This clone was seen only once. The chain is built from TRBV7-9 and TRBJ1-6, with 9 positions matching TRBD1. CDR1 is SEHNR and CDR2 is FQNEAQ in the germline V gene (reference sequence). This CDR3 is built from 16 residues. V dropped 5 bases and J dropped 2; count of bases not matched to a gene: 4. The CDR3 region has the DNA TGTGCCAGCAGCCCGGGGACAGGGCCCTATAATTCACCCCTCCACTTT. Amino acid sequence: CASSPGTGPYNSPLHF.

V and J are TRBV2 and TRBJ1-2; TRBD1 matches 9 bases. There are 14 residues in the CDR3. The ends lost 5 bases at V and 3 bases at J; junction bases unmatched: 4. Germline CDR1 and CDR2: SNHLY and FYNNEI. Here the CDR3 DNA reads TGTGCCAGCAGTTTAGACAGGGGGGACTATGGCTACACCTTC. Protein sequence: CASSLDRGDYGYTF.

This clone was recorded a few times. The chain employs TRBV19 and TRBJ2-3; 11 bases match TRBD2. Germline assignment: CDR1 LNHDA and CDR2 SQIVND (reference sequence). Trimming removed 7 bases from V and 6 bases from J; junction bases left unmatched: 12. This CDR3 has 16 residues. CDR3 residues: CASTRLAGSAWDTQYF. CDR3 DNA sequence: TGTGCCAGTACTAGACTAGCGGGATCTGCTTGGGATACGCAGTATTTT.

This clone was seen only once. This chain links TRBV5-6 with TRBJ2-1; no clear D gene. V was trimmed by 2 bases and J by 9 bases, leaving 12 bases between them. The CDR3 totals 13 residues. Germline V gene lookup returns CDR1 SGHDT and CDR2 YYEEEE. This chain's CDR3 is CASSFQELAEQFF. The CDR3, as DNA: TGTGCCAGCAGCTTCCAGGAATTAGCTGAGCAGTTCTTC.

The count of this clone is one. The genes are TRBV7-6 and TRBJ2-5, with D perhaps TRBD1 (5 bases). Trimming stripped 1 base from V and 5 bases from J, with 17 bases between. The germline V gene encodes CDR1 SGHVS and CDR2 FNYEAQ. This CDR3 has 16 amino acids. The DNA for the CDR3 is TGTGCCAGCAGCTTAGGGCGGCAGGGTAGGGTCGAGACCCAGTACTTC. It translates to CASSLGRQGRVETQYF.

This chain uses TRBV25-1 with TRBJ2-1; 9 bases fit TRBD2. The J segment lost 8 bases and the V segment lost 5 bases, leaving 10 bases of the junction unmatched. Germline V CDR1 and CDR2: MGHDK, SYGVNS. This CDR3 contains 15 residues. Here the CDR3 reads CASSFTSGSPDEQFF. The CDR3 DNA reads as TGTGCCAGCAGTTTTACTAGCGGGTCACCGGATGAGCAGTTCTTC.

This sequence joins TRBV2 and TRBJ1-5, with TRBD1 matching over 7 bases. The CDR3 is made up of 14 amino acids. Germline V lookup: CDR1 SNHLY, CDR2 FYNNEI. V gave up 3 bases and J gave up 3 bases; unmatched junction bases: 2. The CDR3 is CASSETGFNQPQHF. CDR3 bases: TGTGCCAGCAGTGAGACAGGGTTCAATCAGCCCCAGCATTTT.

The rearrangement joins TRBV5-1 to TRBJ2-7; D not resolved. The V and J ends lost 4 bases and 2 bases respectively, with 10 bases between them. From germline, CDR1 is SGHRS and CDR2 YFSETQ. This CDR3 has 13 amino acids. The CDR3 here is CASSPVGTYEQYF. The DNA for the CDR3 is TGCGCCAGCAGCCCCGTGGGTACCTACGAGCAGTACTTC.

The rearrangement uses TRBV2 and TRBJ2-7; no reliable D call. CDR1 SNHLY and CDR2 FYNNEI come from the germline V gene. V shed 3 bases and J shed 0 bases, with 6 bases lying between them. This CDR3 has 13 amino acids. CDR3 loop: CASSEEFSYEQYF. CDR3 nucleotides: TGTGCCAGCAGTGAGGAGTTCTCCTACGAGCAGTACTTC.

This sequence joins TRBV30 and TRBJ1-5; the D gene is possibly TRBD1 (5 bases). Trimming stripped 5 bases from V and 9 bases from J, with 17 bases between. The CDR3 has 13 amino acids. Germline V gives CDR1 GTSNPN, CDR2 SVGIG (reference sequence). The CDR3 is CAWAAGRYGPQHF. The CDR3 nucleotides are TGTGCCTGGGCCGCAGGGCGGTATGGGCCCCAGCATTTT.